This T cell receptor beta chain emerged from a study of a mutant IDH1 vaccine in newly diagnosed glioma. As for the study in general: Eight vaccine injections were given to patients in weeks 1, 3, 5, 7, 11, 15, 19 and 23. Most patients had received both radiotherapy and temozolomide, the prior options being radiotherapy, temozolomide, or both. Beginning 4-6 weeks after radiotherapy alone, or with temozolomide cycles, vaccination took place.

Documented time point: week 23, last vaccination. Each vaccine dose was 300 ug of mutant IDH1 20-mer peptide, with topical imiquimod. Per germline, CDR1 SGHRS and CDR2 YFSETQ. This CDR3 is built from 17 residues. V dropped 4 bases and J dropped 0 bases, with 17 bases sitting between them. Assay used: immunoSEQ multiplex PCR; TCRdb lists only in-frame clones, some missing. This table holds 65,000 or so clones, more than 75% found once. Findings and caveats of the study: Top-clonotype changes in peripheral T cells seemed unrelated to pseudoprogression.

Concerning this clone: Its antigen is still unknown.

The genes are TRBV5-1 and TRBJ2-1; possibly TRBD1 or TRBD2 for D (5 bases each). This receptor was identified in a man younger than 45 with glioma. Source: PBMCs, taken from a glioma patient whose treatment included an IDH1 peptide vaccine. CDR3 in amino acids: CASSPMRGMSSYNEQFF. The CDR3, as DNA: TGCGCCAGCAGCCCAATGAGGGGTATGAGCTCCTACAATGAGCAGTTCTTC.